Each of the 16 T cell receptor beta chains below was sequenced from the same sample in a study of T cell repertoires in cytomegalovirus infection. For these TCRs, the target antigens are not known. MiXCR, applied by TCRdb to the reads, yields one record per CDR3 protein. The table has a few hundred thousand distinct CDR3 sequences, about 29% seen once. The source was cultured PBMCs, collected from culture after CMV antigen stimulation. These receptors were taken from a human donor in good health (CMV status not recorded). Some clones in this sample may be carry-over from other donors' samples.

The CDR3 loop reads CASSLAGTGRYQDTEAFF. CDR3 sequence (DNA): TGTGCCAGCAGCTTAGCCGGGACAGGGAGATACCAGGACACTGAAGCTTTCTTT. The J gene is TRBJ1-1, the V gene TRBV5-6, with 9 nucleotides matching TRBD1. From germline, CDR1 is SGHDT and CDR2 YYEEEE. The CDR3 loop spans 18 amino acids. Trimming removed 2 bases from V and 3 bases from J; junction bases left unmatched: 14.

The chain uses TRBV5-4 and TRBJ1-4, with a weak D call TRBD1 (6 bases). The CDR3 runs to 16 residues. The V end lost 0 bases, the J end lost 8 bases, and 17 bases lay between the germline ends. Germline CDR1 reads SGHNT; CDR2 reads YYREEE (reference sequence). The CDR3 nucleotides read TGTGCCAGCAGCTTGGCCCTCCAGGGGTCGGGGGAAAAACTGTTTTTT. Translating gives CASSLALQGSGEKLFF. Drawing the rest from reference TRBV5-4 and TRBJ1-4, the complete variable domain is ETGVTQSPTHLIKTRGQQVTLRCSSQSGHNTVSWYQQALGQGPQFIFQYYREEENGRGNFPPRFSGLQFPNYSSELNVNALELDDSALYLCASSLALQGSGEKLFFGSGTQLSVL.

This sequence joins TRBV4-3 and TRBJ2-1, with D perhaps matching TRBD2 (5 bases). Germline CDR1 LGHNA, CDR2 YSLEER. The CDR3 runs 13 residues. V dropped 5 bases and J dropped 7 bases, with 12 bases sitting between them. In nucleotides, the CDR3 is TGCGCCAGCAGCAACTACCCGGGGAATGAGCAGTTCTTC. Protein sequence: CASSNYPGNEQFF.

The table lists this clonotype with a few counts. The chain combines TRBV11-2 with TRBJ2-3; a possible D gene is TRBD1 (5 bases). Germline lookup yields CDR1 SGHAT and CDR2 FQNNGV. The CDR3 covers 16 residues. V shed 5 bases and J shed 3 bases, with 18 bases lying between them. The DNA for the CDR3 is TGTGCCAGCAGCACCCCGGAGCTTGGGGCAACAGATACGCAGTATTTT. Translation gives CASSTPELGATDTQYF. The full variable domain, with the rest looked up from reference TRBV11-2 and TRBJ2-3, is EAGVAQSPRYKIIEKRQSVAFWCNPISGHATLYWYQQILGQGPKLLIQFQNNGVVDDSQLPKDRFSAERLKGVDSTLKIQPAKLEDSAVYLCASSTPELGATDTQYFGPGTRLTVL.

The CDR3 spells CASSFTGNNNEQFF. The CDR3 DNA sequence: TGCGCCAGCAGCTTTACCGGGAACAACAATGAGCAGTTCTTC. The gene calls are TRBV5-1 and TRBJ2-1; D is perhaps TRBD2 (5 bases). This CDR3 comprises 14 residues. CDR1 and CDR2 from the germline V gene are SGHRS and YFSETQ. V was pared by 2 bases and J by 5 bases, with 11 bases between.

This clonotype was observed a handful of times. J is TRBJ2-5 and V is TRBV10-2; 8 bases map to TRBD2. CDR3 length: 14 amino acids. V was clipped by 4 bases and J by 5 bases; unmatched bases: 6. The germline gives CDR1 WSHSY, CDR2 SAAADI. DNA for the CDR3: TGCGCCAGCAGTGTGGGACTAGGGAGGGAGACCCAGTACTTC. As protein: CASSVGLGRETQYF.

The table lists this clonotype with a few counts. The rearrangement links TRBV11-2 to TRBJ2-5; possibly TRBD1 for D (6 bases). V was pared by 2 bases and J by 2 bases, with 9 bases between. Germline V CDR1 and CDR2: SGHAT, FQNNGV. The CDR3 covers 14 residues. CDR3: CASSLTRGQETQYF. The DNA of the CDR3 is TGTGCCAGCAGCTTAACCAGGGGACAAGAGACCCAGTACTTC.

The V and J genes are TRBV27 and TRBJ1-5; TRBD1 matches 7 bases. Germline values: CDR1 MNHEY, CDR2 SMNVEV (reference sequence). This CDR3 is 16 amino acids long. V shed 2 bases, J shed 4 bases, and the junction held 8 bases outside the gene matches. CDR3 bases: TGTGCCAGCAGTTTAACATACAGGGGAGGTAATCAGCCCCAGCATTTT. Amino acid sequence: CASSLTYRGGNQPQHF.

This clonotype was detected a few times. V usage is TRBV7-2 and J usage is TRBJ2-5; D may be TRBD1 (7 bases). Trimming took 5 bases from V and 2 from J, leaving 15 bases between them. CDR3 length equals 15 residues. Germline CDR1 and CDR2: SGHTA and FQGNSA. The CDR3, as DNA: TGTGCCAGCAGCCCCCAGGGGGGCAGTCAAGAGACCCAGTACTTC. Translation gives CASSPQGGSQETQYF.

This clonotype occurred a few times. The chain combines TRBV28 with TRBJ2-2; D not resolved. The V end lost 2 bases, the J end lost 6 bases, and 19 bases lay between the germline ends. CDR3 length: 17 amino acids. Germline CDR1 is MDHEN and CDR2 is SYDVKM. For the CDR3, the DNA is TGTGCCAGCAGTTTAGACGACCGTAGTTGGGCTCCCGGGGAGCTGTTTTTT. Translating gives CASSLDDRSWAPGELFF.

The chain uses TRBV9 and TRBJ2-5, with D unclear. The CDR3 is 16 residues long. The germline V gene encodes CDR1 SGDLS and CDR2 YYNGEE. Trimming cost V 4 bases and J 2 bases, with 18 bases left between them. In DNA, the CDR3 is TGTGCCAGCAGCAGCAGGCCGTCGGGTTGGCAAGAGACCCAGTACTTC. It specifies CASSSRPSGWQETQYF.

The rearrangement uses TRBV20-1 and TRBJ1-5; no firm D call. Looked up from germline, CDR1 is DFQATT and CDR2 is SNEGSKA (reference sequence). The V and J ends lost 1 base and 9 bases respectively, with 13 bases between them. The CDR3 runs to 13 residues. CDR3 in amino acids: CSARAGRPGPQHF. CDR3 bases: TGCAGTGCTAGAGCCGGTCGCCCGGGGCCCCAGCATTTT.

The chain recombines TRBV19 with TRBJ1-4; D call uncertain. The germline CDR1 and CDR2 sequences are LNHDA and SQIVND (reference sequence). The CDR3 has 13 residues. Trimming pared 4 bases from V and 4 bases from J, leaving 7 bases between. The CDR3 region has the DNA TGTGCCAGTAGTAGGCAGTTTAATGAAAAACTGTTTTTT. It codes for CASSRQFNEKLFF.

The CDR3 nucleotides are TGTGCCAGCAGCTTAGAGCAGGCCTTTAATGAAAAACTGTTTTTT. Residues: CASSLEQAFNEKLFF. This sequence joins TRBV7-6 and TRBJ1-4; no clear D. Germline-derived CDR1 and CDR2 are SGHVS and FNYEAQ. Trimming stripped 1 base from V and 4 bases from J, with 10 bases between. The CDR3 is 15 amino acids. Filled out from reference TRBV7-6 and TRBJ1-4, the complete variable domain reads GAGVSQSPRYKVTKRGQDVALRCDPISGHVSLYWYRQALGQGPEFLTYFNYEAQQDKSGLPNDRFSAERPEGSISTLTIQRTEQRDSAMYRCASSLEQAFNEKLFFGSGTQLSVL.

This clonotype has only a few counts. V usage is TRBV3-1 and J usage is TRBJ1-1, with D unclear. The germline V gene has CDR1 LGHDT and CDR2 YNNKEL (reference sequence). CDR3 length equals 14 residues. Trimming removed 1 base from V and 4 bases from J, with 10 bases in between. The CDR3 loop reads CASSQASGGTEAFF. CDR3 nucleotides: TGTGCCAGCAGCCAAGCCAGTGGAGGCACTGAAGCTTTCTTT.

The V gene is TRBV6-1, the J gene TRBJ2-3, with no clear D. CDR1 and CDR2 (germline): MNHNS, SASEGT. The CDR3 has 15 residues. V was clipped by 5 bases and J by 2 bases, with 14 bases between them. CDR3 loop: CASSQRNRATDTQYF. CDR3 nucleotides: TGTGCCAGCAGTCAACGTAACAGAGCCACAGATACGCAGTATTTT.